This is a list of T cell receptor beta chains from one sample in a study of CD8+ T cells in alopecia areata. Measured with immunoSEQ multiplex PCR; TCRdb has only the in-frame clones, and not every one. Among nearly 200,000 clones, roughly 50% were seen once, and the ten largest hold 5.5%. Sequences were derived from CD4+ T cells sorted from blood, sampled at week 24, from a patient treated with tofacitinib. The receptors here all came from a human donor with alopecia areata. Each CDR3 is given with its conserved first and last residue. A D gene is named only where the DNA matches it firmly. Part of the rows lack a size; the others show once, few, many or a class for expanded clones.

j_call,v_call,d_call,clone_size,cdr3_nt,cdr3_aa
TRBJ2-5,TRBV7-2,NA,NA,TGTGCCAGCAGCTCCGGGGGTGGATTCCAAGAGACCCAGTACTTC,CASSSGGGFQETQYF
TRBJ2-3,TRBV30,TRBD2,once,TGTGCCTGGGGACTAGCCGGGACAGATACGCAGTATTTT,CAWGLAGTDTQYF
TRBJ2-3,TRBV5-6,NA,NA,TGTGCCAGCAGCTTAATAGCCGAACTTAGCACAGATACGCAGTATTTT,CASSLIAELSTDTQYF
TRBJ2-7,TRBV4-1,TRBD1,NA,TGCGCCAGCAGCCAACCTGGGGGCAGAGGACAGGGACAAAACGAGCAGTACTTC,CASSQPGGRGQGQNEQYF
TRBJ2-5,TRBV10-3,NA,NA,TGTGCCATCAGTGGTGACATAGGAGAGACCCAGTACTTC,CAISGDIGETQYF
TRBJ2-2,TRBV7-8,NA,NA,TGTGCCAGCAGCCGGGACCGGTACACCGGGGAGCTGTTTTTT,CASSRDRYTGELFF
TRBJ1-2,TRBV29-1,NA,NA,TGCAGCGTTGATCAAGGCAGGGAGGGTGGCTACACCTTC,CSVDQGREGGYTF
TRBJ2-7,TRBV30,NA,NA,TGTGCCTGGGCCCCCGGGACGGATAGCTCCTACGAGCAGTACTTC,CAWAPGTDSSYEQYF
TRBJ2-1,TRBV7-8,NA,once,TGTGCCAGCAGCTTTCCCAGGGGCCCGGGGTACAATGAGCAGTTCTTC,CASSFPRGPGYNEQFF
TRBJ2-5,TRBV4-1,TRBD1,few,TGCGCCAGCAGCCAAGATCCGAACAGGGGAGAGACCCAGTACTTC,CASSQDPNRGETQYF
TRBJ2-3,TRBV14,TRBD2,NA,TGTGCCAGCAGCCAAATAGCGGGAGGCACAGATACGCAGTATTTT,CASSQIAGGTDTQYF
TRBJ1-1,TRBV5-1,NA,NA,TGCGCCAGCAGCTTGGCTTTGAACACTGAAGCTTTCTTT,CASSLALNTEAFF
TRBJ1-1,TRBV11-2,NA,NA,TGTGCCAGCAGCTCCGTGGTAGGACAGAGGATGAACACTGAAGCTTTCTTT,CASSSVVGQRMNTEAFF
TRBJ1-1,TRBV7-3,NA,NA,TGTGCCAGCAGCCTACACTCGCTTGACACTGAAGCTTTCTTT,CASSLHSLDTEAFF
TRBJ2-7,TRBV7-6,NA,NA,TGTGCCAGCAGCTCCACTTGGGGCGAGCAGTACTTC,CASSSTWGEQYF
TRBJ1-3,TRBV29-1,NA,NA,TGCAGCGTTGCGGAGAGCCTCGGAAACACCATATATTTT,CSVAESLGNTIYF
TRBJ1-2,TRBV6-6,TRBD1,NA,TGTGCCAGCACGGACAGGGAAAACTATGGCTACACCTTC,CASTDRENYGYTF
TRBJ2-1,TRBV5-6,TRBD1,NA,TGTGCCAGCAGCTTGTTGTTGCTGAGAGACAGGGGCAATGAGCAGTTCTTC,CASSLLLLRDRGNEQFF
TRBJ2-5,TRBV15,TRBD2,NA,TGTGCCACCAGCAGAGATCGCGGGAGTTTGGAGACCCAGTACTTC,CATSRDRGSLETQYF
TRBJ1-2,TRBV7-2,NA,few,TGTGCCAGCAGCCCGGGGGGGGCAGGCTATGGCTACACCTTC,CASSPGGAGYGYTF
TRBJ2-7,TRBV18,TRBD1,NA,TGTGCCAGCTCATTAGGACAGGGACTCTCCTACGAGCAGTACTTC,CASSLGQGLSYEQYF
TRBJ1-1,TRBV18,NA,once,TGTGCCAGCTCCCCCGGGATCACGAACACTGAAGCTTTCTTT,CASSPGITNTEAFF
TRBJ2-3,TRBV9,TRBD2,few,TGTGCCAGCAGCGCACTAGCGGCTAGCACAGATACGCAGTATTTT,CASSALAASTDTQYF
TRBJ2-1,TRBV5-1,NA,NA,TGCGCCAGCAGCTTGTCCTCACAACGGGATTCGAGTGGGAATGAGCAGTTCTTC,CASSLSSQRDSSGNEQFF
TRBJ2-7,TRBV7-6,NA,NA,TGTGCCAGCAGCTTATCCCAGGGCTACGAGCAGTACTTC,CASSLSQGYEQYF
TRBJ2-5,TRBV7-9,NA,NA,TGTGCCAGCAGCCCGCAAGAGACCCAGTACTTC,CASSPQETQYF
TRBJ1-5,TRBV30,NA,few,TGTGCCTGGAGTAGCGGAGGGGGAAGCAATCAGCCCCAGCATTTT,CAWSSGGGSNQPQHF
TRBJ1-4,TRBV4-1,TRBD1,few,TGCGCCAGCAGCCAAGGATACGGGACAGTCCATGAAAAACTGTTTTTT,CASSQGYGTVHEKLFF
TRBJ2-5,TRBV4-1,NA,NA,TGCGCCAGCAGCCAAGGGCCTGGACCCCCGGAGACCCAGTACTTC,CASSQGPGPPETQYF
TRBJ2-7,TRBV5-1,NA,once,TGCGCCAGCAGCTTGCCCGGGGGACCTCCCTACGAGCAGTACTTC,CASSLPGGPPYEQYF
TRBJ1-1,TRBV29-1,TRBD1,few,TGCAGCGTTGCCGGAAGGGGGCTAGGGACTGAAGCTTTCTTT,CSVAGRGLGTEAFF
TRBJ2-2,TRBV11-2,TRBD1,NA,TGTGCCAGCAGCCCAGGGACAGGGGGCACCGGGGAGCTGTTTTTT,CASSPGTGGTGELFF
TRBJ2-7,TRBV5-1,TRBD2,NA,TGCGCCAGCAGCGAGGGACTAGCGGGAGCCGAGCAGTACTTC,CASSEGLAGAEQYF
TRBJ1-2,TRBV4-1,TRBD1,NA,TGCGCCAGCAGTCTACAGACAGGGAACTATGGCTACACCTTC,CASSLQTGNYGYTF
TRBJ1-2,TRBV2,NA,NA,TGTGCCAGCAGTGACCAGATTCCTTATGGCTACACCTTC,CASSDQIPYGYTF
TRBJ2-3,TRBV15,NA,NA,TGTGCCACCAGCCGTCAGGGGACAGATACGCAGTATTTT,CATSRQGTDTQYF
TRBJ1-5,TRBV9,TRBD1,once,TGTGCCAGCAGCGTAGTAAGAAAATCAGGGGGAAAGCATTTT,CASSVVRKSGGKHF
TRBJ1-1,TRBV4-3,NA,NA,TGCGCCAGCAGCCACTATGGGGAGGGGCGGCAGAAGAACACTGAAGCTTTCTTT,CASSHYGEGRQKNTEAFF
TRBJ1-4,TRBV7-9,NA,NA,TGTGCCAGCAGCTTAGTCGAGGGCGAAAAACTGTTTTTT,CASSLVEGEKLFF
TRBJ2-3,TRBV2,TRBD1,NA,TGTGCCACCCGACAGGGGGGATTCACAGATACGCAGTATTTT,CATRQGGFTDTQYF
TRBJ2-2,TRBV9,TRBD2,few,TGTGCCAGCAGCGCATCACTAGCGGCGAACACCGGGGAGCTGTTTTTT,CASSASLAANTGELFF
TRBJ2-5,TRBV5-1,TRBD2,NA,TGCGCCAGCAATCAATCCGGGGGGAAAAAGACCCAGTACTTC,CASNQSGGKKTQYF
TRBJ2-2,TRBV7-3,TRBD2,NA,TGTGCCAGCAGCTCCCCTGGGACTAGCGAGAACACCGGGGAGCTGTTTTTT,CASSSPGTSENTGELFF
TRBJ2-5,TRBV7-3,NA,NA,TGTGCCAGCAGCTTCGGACTGCAAGAGACCCAGTACTTC,CASSFGLQETQYF
TRBJ2-7,TRBV7-9,NA,NA,TGTGCCAGCAGCGGGCAGGCGAGAGACCAGTACTTC,CASSGQARDQYF
TRBJ2-1,TRBV7-9,NA,NA,TGTGCCAGCAGCTTTACAGGATACGACAATGAGCAGTTCTTC,CASSFTGYDNEQFF
TRBJ2-5,TRBV25-1,TRBD2,NA,TGTGCCATCGGACTAGCGGGGGACTCAAAGACCCAGTACTTC,CAIGLAGDSKTQYF
TRBJ2-5,TRBV25-1,NA,NA,TGTGCCAGCAGCCCCTTCAAAGGGGGTGTCCAAGAGACCCAGTACTTC,CASSPFKGGVQETQYF
TRBJ2-3,TRBV5-1,TRBD1,NA,TGCGCCAGCATAACGCCGGGACAGGGGACCACAGATACGCAGTATTTT,CASITPGQGTTDTQYF
TRBJ2-3,TRBV30,TRBD2,few,TGTGCCTGGAGTACCTCGCGGGAGTTTTCAGATACGCAGTATTTT,CAWSTSREFSDTQYF